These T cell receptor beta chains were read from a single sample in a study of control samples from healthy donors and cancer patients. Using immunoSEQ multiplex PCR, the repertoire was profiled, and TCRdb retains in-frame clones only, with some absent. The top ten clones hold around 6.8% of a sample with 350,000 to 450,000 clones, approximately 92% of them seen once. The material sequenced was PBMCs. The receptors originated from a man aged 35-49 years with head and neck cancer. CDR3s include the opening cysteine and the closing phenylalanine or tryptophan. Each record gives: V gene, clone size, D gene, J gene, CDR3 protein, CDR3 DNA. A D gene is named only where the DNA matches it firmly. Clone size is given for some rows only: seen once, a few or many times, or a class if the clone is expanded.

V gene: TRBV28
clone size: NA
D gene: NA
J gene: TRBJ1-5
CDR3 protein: CASILPSPLTQHF
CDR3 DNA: TGTGCCAGCATTCTTCCCTCCCCCTTGACCCAGCATTTT

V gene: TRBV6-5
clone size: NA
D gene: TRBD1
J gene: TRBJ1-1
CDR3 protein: CASRYNRGENTEAFF
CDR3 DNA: TGTGCCAGCAGATATAACAGGGGCGAGAACACTGAAGCTTTCTTT

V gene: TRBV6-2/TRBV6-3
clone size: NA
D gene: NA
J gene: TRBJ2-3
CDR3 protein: CASSRDTPTDTQYF
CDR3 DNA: TGTGCCAGCAGTCGGGACACCCCCACAGATACGCAGTATTTT

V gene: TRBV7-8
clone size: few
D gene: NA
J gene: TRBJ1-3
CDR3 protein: CASSLSSGRNTIYF
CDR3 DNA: TGTGCCAGCAGCTTAAGTTCAGGGAGGAACACCATATATTTT

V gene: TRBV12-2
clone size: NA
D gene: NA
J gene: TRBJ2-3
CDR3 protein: CASRFTRRPNRRVGATDTQYF
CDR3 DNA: TGTGCAAGTCGCTTTACCCGTAGGCCAAATAGACGGGTTGGAGCTACAGATACGCAGTATTTT

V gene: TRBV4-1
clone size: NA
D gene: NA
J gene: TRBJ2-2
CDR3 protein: CASSQESRRELFF
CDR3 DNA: TGCGCCAGCAGCCAAGAATCACGGCGGGAGCTGTTTTTT

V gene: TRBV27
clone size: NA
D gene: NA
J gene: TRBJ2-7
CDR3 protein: CASSLEPNSYEQYF
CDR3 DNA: TGTGCCAGCAGTTTAGAACCGAACTCCTACGAGCAGTACTTC

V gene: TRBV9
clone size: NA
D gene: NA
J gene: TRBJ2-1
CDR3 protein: CASSVDLGAENEQFF
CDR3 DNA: TGTGCCAGCAGCGTAGATTTGGGGGCTGAGAATGAGCAGTTCTTC

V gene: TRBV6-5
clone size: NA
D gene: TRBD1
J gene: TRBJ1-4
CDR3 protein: CASRTDRNNEKLFF
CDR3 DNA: TGTGCCAGCAGAACGGACAGGAACAATGAAAAACTGTTTTTT

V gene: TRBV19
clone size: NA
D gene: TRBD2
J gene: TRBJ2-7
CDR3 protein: CASSLGGSRYEQYF
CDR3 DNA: TGTGCCAGTAGCTTGGGGGGGAGCCGTTACGAGCAGTACTTC

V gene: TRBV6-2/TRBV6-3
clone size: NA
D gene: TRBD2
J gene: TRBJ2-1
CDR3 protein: CASSYSSGGPPEQFF
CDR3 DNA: TGTGCCAGCAGTTACTCGTCGGGGGGGCCTCCCGAGCAGTTCTTC

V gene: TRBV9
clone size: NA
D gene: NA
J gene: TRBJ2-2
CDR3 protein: CASSPPAGELFF
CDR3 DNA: TGTGCCAGCAGCCCACCCGCCGGGGAGCTGTTTTTT

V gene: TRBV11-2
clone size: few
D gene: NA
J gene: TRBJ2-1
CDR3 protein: CASSLGYSYNEQFF
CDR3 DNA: TGTGCCAGCAGCTTAGGGTATAGCTACAATGAGCAGTTCTTC

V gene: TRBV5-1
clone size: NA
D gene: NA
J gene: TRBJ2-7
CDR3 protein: CASSQTGTGYEQYF
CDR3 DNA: TGCGCCAGCAGCCAGACCGGGACGGGCTACGAGCAGTACTTC

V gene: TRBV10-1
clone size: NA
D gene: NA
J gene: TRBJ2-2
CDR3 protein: CASSETKGTGELFF
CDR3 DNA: TGCGCCAGCAGTGAGACTAAGGGCACCGGGGAGCTGTTTTTT

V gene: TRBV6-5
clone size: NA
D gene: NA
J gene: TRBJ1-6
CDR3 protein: CASSYKGFNSPLHF
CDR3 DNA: TGTGCCAGCAGTTACAAGGGGTTTAATTCACCCCTCCACTTT

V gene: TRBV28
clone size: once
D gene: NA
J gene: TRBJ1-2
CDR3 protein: CASKQNYGYTF
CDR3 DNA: TGTGCCAGCAAACAGAACTATGGCTACACCTTC

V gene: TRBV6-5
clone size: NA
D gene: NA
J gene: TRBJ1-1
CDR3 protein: CASSFDSKNTEAFF
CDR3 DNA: TGTGCCAGCAGTTTTGACAGCAAGAACACTGAAGCTTTCTTT

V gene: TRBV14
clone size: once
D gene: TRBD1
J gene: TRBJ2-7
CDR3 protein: CASSRDRDDEQYF
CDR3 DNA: TGTGCCAGCAGCCGGGACAGGGACGACGAGCAGTACTTC

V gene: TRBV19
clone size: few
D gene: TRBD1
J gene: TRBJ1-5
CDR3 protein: CASSPGQGDIWDNQPQHF
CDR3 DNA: TGTGCCAGTAGTCCGGGACAGGGAGACATTTGGGACAATCAGCCCCAGCATTTT

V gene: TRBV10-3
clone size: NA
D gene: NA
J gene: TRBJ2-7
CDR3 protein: CAISEGPAPHYEQYF
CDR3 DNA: TGTGCCATCAGTGAAGGCCCTGCACCTCACTACGAGCAGTACTTC

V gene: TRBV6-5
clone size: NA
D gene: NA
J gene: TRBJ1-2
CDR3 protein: CASSSQGSGYTF
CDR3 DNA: TGTGCCAGCAGTTCGCAGGGGAGCGGCTACACCTTC

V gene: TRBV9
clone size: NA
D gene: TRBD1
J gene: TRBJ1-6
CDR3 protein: CASSVDPGGRNNSPLHF
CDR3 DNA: TGTGCCAGCAGCGTAGATCCAGGGGGCCGGAATAATTCACCCCTCCACTTT

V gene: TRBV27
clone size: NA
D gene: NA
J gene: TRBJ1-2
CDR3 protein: CASSLSGAFGYTF
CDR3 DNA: TGTGCCAGCAGTTTATCGGGAGCCTTCGGCTACACCTTC

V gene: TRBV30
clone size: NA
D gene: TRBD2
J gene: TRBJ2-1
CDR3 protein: CAWSGISGRDYNEQFF
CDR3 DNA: TGTGCCTGGAGTGGAATTAGCGGGAGGGACTACAATGAGCAGTTCTTC

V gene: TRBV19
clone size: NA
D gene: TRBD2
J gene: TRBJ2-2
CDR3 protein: CASHGTSGSGGELFF
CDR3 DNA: TGTGCCAGTCATGGGACTAGCGGTTCGGGCGGGGAGCTGTTTTTT

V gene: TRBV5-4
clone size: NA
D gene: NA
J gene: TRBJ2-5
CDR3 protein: CASSLVRQETQYF
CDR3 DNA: TGTGCCAGCAGCTTGGTGAGGCAAGAGACCCAGTACTTC

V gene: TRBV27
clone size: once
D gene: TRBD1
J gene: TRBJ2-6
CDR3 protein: CASSSTGAGANVLTF
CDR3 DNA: TGTGCCAGCAGTTCGACAGGGGCCGGGGCCAACGTCCTGACTTTC

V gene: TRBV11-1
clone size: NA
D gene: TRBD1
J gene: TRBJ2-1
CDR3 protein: CASSRGQGGEQFF
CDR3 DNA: TGTGCCAGCAGCCGGGGACAGGGGGGTGAGCAGTTCTTC

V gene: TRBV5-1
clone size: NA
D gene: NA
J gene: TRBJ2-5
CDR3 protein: CASSLEGIGSGETQYF
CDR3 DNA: TGCGCCAGCAGCTTGGAAGGTATAGGGAGTGGAGAGACCCAGTACTTC

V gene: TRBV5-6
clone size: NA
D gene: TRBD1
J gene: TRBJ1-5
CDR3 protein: CASSLGQGITQPQHF
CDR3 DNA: TGTGCCAGCAGCCTGGGACAGGGAATTACTCAGCCCCAGCATTTT

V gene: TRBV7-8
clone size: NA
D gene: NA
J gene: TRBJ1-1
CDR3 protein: CASSSGRLNTEAFF
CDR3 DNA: TGTGCCAGCAGCTCCGGACGGTTGAACACTGAAGCTTTCTTT

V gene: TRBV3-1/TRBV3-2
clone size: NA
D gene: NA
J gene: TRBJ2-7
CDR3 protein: CASSPRGTYEQYF
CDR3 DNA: TGTGCCAGCAGCCCTCGGGGCACCTACGAGCAGTACTTC

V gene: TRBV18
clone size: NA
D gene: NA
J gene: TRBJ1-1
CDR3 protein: CASSPLNGDTEAFF
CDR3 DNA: TGTGCCAGCTCACCCCTGAATGGGGACACTGAAGCTTTCTTT

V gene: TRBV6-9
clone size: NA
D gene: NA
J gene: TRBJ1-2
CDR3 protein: CASSCAPGTPRSYGYTF
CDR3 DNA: TGTGCCAGCAGTTGCGCACCCGGGACCCCCAGATCCTATGGCTACACCTTC

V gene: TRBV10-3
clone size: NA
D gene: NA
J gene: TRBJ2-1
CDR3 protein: CAISESGTPGANEQFF
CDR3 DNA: TGTGCCATCAGTGAGTCGGGGACACCGGGGGCCAATGAGCAGTTCTTC

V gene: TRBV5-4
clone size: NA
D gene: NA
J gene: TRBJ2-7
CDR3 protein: CASSYTGRYEQYF
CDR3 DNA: TGTGCCAGCAGCTACACAGGGAGGTACGAGCAGTACTTC

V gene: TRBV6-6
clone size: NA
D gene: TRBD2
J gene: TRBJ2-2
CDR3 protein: CASSYSSGRDTGELFF
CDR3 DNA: TGTGCCAGCAGTTACTCCTCCGGGAGGGACACCGGGGAGCTGTTTTTT

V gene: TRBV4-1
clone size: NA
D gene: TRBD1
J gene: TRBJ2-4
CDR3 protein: CASSISQGARNIQYF
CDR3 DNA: TGCGCCAGCAGCATATCACAGGGGGCTCGGAACATTCAGTACTTC

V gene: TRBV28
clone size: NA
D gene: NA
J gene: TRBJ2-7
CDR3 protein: CASTLEGISYEQYF
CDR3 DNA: TGTGCCAGCACCCTTGAAGGGATATCCTACGAGCAGTACTTC

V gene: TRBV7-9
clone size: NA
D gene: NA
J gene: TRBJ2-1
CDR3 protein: CASSPQSWPFPHNEQFF
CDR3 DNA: TGTGCCAGCAGCCCCCAAAGTTGGCCCTTCCCCCACAATGAGCAGTTCTTC

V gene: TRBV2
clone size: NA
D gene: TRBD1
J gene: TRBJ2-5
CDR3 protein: CASRPRDSSETQYF
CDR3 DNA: TGTGCCAGCAGACCTAGGGACAGTTCTGAGACCCAGTACTTC

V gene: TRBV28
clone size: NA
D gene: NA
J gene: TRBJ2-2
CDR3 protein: CASSEGRLPGELFF
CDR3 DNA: TGTGCCAGCAGTGAGGGAAGGCTCCCCGGGGAGCTGTTTTTT

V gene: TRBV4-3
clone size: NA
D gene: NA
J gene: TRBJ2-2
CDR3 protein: CASSQQPGRETNTGELFF
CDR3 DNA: TGCGCCAGCAGCCAACAACCGGGACGGGAGACTAACACCGGGGAGCTGTTTTTT

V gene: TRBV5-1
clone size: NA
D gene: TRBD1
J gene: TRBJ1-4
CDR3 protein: CASTEIGQGREKLFF
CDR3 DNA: TGCGCCAGCACCGAAATCGGACAGGGTCGTGAAAAACTGTTTTTT

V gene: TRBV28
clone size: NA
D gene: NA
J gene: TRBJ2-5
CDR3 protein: CASSLEETQYF
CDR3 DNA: TGTGCCAGCAGTTTAGAGGAGACCCAGTACTTC